This TCR beta chain comes out of a study of blood T cell repertoires in COVID-19. About the study: The study drew acute and convalescent COVID-19 samples from the United States, Italy and Spain.

Libraries were prepared by immunoSEQ multiplex PCR; TCRdb keeps only in-frame clonotypes and omits some of them. The table has some 130,000 clones, over 80% seen once; the top ten hold 1.9%. Germline values: CDR1 SGHAT, CDR2 FQNNGV. The CDR3 sequence is 15 residues long. V lost 8 bases to trimming and J lost 9 bases; unmatched junction nucleotides: 13. The material sequenced was peripheral blood. The TCR comes from a man between 70 and 80 years old with acute or convalescent COVID-19. The V and J genes are TRBV11-2 and TRBJ1-5; TRBD1 matches at 10 bases. DNA of the CDR3: TGTGCCAGCTCGAAGGACAGGGGGACCGGGGTGCCCCAGCATTTT. Protein sequence: CASSKDRGTGVPQHF.